This T cell receptor (beta chain) is drawn from a study of cytomegalovirus exposure and HLA in healthy donors. The study's findings and limits: In a later analysis, the majority of CMV-associated beta chains seemingly showed HLA restriction. Reportedly, a later analysis found an Asian-associated ancestry cluster had fewer N-insertions than the roughly 700-donor mean.

PCR amplification relied on 60 Vbeta primers (plus 13 Jbeta primers). This table comes from immunoSEQ multiplex PCR, and its TCRdb copy is limited to in-frame clones, with some not included. The sample shows some 110,000 clones, 70% of them seen only once. A word on this clone: Its antigen remains unidentified.

The germline V gene has CDR1 MDHEN and CDR2 SYDVKM. CDR3 length equals 14 residues. The V and J ends lost 5 bases and 1 base respectively, with 11 bases between them. Source material: PBMCs. J is TRBJ1-1 and V is TRBV28; D is ambiguous. The receptor was derived from a man between 25 and 39 years old in good health and CMV-seropositive. The CDR3 DNA is TGTGCCAGCAGTATCGAGCCTAGGAACACTGAAGCTTTCTTT. Protein product: CASSIEPRNTEAFF.